These T cell receptor beta chains were read from a single sample in a study of Ad26.COV2.S vaccination and SARS-CoV-2 variants. Generated by immunoSEQ multiplex PCR, the TCRdb table keeps only in-frame clones and is missing some. The data contain about 680,000 clones, more than 70% of them singletons. Source: peripheral blood, taken in a trial of Ad26.COV2.S vaccine versus placebo. These receptors were obtained from a person between 18 and 59 years old who received the Ad26.COV2.S COVID-19 vaccine or a placebo. CDR3s include the opening cysteine and the closing phenylalanine or tryptophan. A D gene is named only where the DNA matches it firmly. Rows give clone size only sometimes, using once, few, many, or a class for an expanded clone.

>TRBD2|TRBV20-1|TRBJ2-1|.
CSASSGAPYNEQFF
TGCAGTGCTAGTAGCGGGGCCCCCTACAATGAGCAGTTCTTC
>TRBD1|TRBV5-1|TRBJ1-5|.
CASSLEGGGTQPQHF
TGCGCCAGCAGCTTGGAAGGAGGGGGCACTCAGCCCCAGCATTTT
>TRBD1|TRBV19|TRBJ1-1|once
CASSIRGRDTEAFF
TGTGCCAGTAGTATCAGGGGGCGCGACACTGAAGCTTTCTTT
>.|TRBV2|TRBJ1-4|.
CASRTSTATNEKLFF
TGTGCCAGCAGGACGTCAACAGCAACTAATGAAAAACTGTTTTTT
>.|TRBV12-3/TRBV12-4|TRBJ1-1|.
CASNLIGGTEAFF
TGTGCCAGCAATTTAATCGGAGGTACTGAAGCTTTCTTT
>.|TRBV12-5|TRBJ1-1|.
CASGPGHSMNTEAFF
TGTGCTAGTGGTCCGGGACATAGCATGAACACTGAAGCTTTCTTT
>.|TRBV6-5|TRBJ2-7|.
CASSPDRDEQYF
TGTGCCAGCAGTCCGGACAGAGACGAGCAGTACTTC
>TRBD2|TRBV6-5|TRBJ2-3|.
CASTNGLAGFDTQYF
TGTGCCAGCACAAACGGGCTAGCGGGCTTCGATACGCAGTATTTT
>TRBD1|TRBV11-2|TRBJ2-6|.
CASSLRGPTSGANVLTF
TGTGCCAGCAGCTTAAGGGGGCCTACCTCTGGGGCCAACGTCCTGACTTTC
>TRBD1|TRBV6-5|TRBJ1-1|once
CASTRTGGGNTEAFF
TGTGCCAGCACCAGGACAGGGGGCGGGAACACTGAAGCTTTCTTT
>.|TRBV30|TRBJ2-7|few
CAWSVSMLQSYEQYF
TGTGCCTGGAGTGTTTCGATGCTCCAGTCCTACGAGCAGTACTTC
>TRBD2|TRBV6-2/TRBV6-3|TRBJ2-3|.
CASSLRTSLGLPGTQYF
TGTGCCAGCAGTTTGAGGACTAGCCTCGGGTTGCCGGGTACGCAGTATTTT
>.|TRBV11-2|TRBJ2-5|.
CASSFTAGVETQYF
TGTGCCAGCAGCTTTACAGCGGGCGTGGAGACCCAGTACTTC
>.|TRBV7-6|TRBJ1-1|.
CASSLKQDMNTEAFF
TGTGCCAGCAGCTTAAAGCAGGACATGAACACTGAAGCTTTCTTT
>.|TRBV19|TRBJ1-1|.
CASSMSRVTEAFF
TGTGCCAGTAGTATGTCGCGGGTCACTGAAGCTTTCTTT
>TRBD1|TRBV5-6|TRBJ1-2|.
CASSQTGGSYGYTF
TGTGCCAGCAGCCAGACAGGGGGCAGCTATGGCTACACCTTC
>TRBD2|TRBV4-3|TRBJ2-1|.
CASSQKTSGGADEQFF
TGCGCCAGCAGCCAAAAGACTAGCGGGGGGGCAGATGAGCAGTTCTTC
>TRBD1|TRBV6-2/TRBV6-3|TRBJ1-5|.
CASSKTGTVNQPQHF
TGTGCCAGCAGTAAGACAGGGACAGTCAATCAGCCCCAGCATTTT
>.|TRBV12-3/TRBV12-4|TRBJ1-4|.
CASRTTGSEKLFF
TGTGCCAGCAGGACTACAGGGAGTGAAAAACTGTTTTTT
>.|TRBV6-5|TRBJ2-7|.
CASSYSGSSNPYEQYF
TGTGCCAGCAGTTACTCAGGATCCAGTAATCCCTACGAGCAGTACTTC
>TRBD1|TRBV7-2|TRBJ1-6|few
CASSTRDRFSPLHF
TGTGCCAGCAGCACCCGGGACAGGTTTTCACCCCTCCACTTT
>.|TRBV12-3/TRBV12-4|TRBJ1-1|.
CASSLRGNTEAFF
TGTGCCAGCAGCCTCAGGGGGAACACTGAAGCTTTCTTT
>TRBD2|TRBV11-3|TRBJ2-3|.
CASSSGTSGTSSTDTQYF
TGTGCCAGCAGCTCCGGGACTAGCGGAACTTCATCCACAGATACGCAGTATTTT
>.|TRBV7-2|TRBJ1-1|.
CASSWGPSTEAFF
TGTGCCAGCAGTTGGGGACCGTCCACTGAAGCTTTCTTT
>.|TRBV18|TRBJ1-3|.
CASSPSGNTIYF
TGTGCCAGCTCCCCCAGTGGAAACACCATATATTTT
>.|TRBV2|TRBJ2-3|.
CASFRDQGSDTQYF
TGTGCCAGCTTCCGGGACCAAGGGTCAGATACGCAGTATTTT
>.|TRBV20-1|TRBJ1-2|.
CSASIPGSTDFNYGYTF
TGCAGTGCTAGTATCCCAGGGTCCACCGACTTCAACTATGGCTACACCTTC
>.|TRBV12-3/TRBV12-4|TRBJ1-2|.
CASTRADPGGYTF
TGTGCCAGCACCCGGGCGGACCCGGGTGGCTACACCTTC
>TRBD1|TRBV11-3|TRBJ2-5|.
CASSLGWPGQGKAQYF
TGTGCCAGCAGCTTAGGGTGGCCGGGACAGGGGAAGGCCCAGTACTTC
>TRBD2|TRBV6-5|TRBJ2-3|.
CASKYSGPSTDTQYF
TGTGCCAGCAAATATAGCGGGCCCAGCACAGATACGCAGTATTTT
>TRBD1|TRBV7-2|TRBJ2-3|.
CASSSDRGFSDTQYF
TGTGCCAGCAGCTCTGACAGGGGATTTTCAGATACGCAGTATTTT
>.|TRBV9|TRBJ2-2|.
CASSVGPQGNTGELFF
TGTGCCAGCAGCGTAGGTCCACAGGGGAACACCGGGGAGCTGTTTTTT
>.|TRBV27|TRBJ1-6|.
CASSHPGSPLHF
TGTGCCAGCTCACATCCCGGATCACCCCTCCACTTT
>TRBD2|TRBV14|TRBJ2-1|.
CASSFRIGTSGSTTLNEQFF
TGTGCCAGCAGCTTCCGGATTGGGACTAGCGGGAGTACGACTCTCAATGAGCAGTTCTTC
>.|TRBV20-1|TRBJ1-4|.
CSGSVNEKLFF
TGCAGTGGAAGTGTTAATGAAAAACTGTTTTTT
>.|TRBV9|TRBJ1-2|.
CASSATTVPLPYGYTF
TGTGCCAGCAGCGCCACGACAGTCCCCTTGCCTTATGGCTACACCTTC
>TRBD1|TRBV3-1/TRBV3-2|TRBJ1-5|once
CASRYYRGVYSNQPQHF
TGTGCCAGCAGATATTACAGGGGCGTCTATAGCAATCAGCCCCAGCATTTT
>TRBD2|TRBV29-1|TRBJ2-7|.
CSVDGSTSGPYEQYF
TGCAGCGTTGATGGTTCGACTAGCGGACCCTACGAGCAGTACTTC
>TRBD1|TRBV7-9|TRBJ2-5|.
CASSLVGQVLETQYF
TGTGCCAGCAGCTTAGTGGGACAGGTCCTCGAGACCCAGTACTTC
>.|TRBV10-2|TRBJ1-1|.
CASSELRDSLEAFF
TGCGCCAGCAGTGAGCTCCGGGACTCTCTTGAAGCTTTCTTT
>TRBD2|TRBV18|TRBJ2-3|once
CASSPNSGTTDTQYF
TGTGCCAGCTCACCCAATAGCGGGACGACAGATACGCAGTATTTT
>.|TRBV24-1|TRBJ2-2|few
CATSDGFRRDRRTGELFF
TGTGCCACCAGTGATGGTTTCCGGCGGGACAGACGCACCGGGGAGCTGTTTTTT
>TRBD1|TRBV11-3|TRBJ2-3|.
CASSQTGWNTQYF
TGTGCCAGCAGCCAGACAGGGTGGAATACGCAGTATTTT
>.|TRBV6-5|TRBJ1-6|once
CASSYEQSRNSPLHF
TGTGCCAGCAGTTACGAACAGAGTAGAAATTCACCCCTCCACTTT
>TRBD1|TRBV6-5|TRBJ2-7|few
CASSYSDRAYEQYF
TGTGCCAGCAGTTACTCCGACAGGGCCTACGAGCAGTACTTC
>.|TRBV5-1|TRBJ2-3|.
CASSLTDPSTDTQYF
TGCGCCAGCAGCTTGACAGACCCTAGCACAGATACGCAGTATTTT
>.|TRBV6-5|TRBJ1-1|.
CATKRDPQIGFF
TGTGCCACCAAGCGGGACCCCCAGATCGGTTTCTTT
>.|TRBV5-8|TRBJ2-5|once
CASSIKKDTGFRETQYF
TGTGCCAGCAGCATCAAAAAAGACACAGGGTTTAGAGAGACCCAGTACTTC
>.|TRBV2|TRBJ2-1|.
CASSESGSYNEQFF
TGTGCCAGCAGTGAATCAGGCTCCTACAATGAGCAGTTCTTC
>.|TRBV19|TRBJ2-3|.
CASSTAGIYTDTQYF
TGTGCCAGTAGCACTGCCGGGATCTACACAGATACGCAGTATTTT
>.|TRBV4-3|TRBJ2-2|.
CASSPLPGTVWTGELFF
TGCGCCAGCAGCCCCCTCCCCGGCACAGTTTGGACCGGGGAGCTGTTTTTT
>.|TRBV5-1|TRBJ2-2|.
CASSLGGVSTGELFF
TGCGCCAGCAGCTTGGGGGGCGTCAGCACCGGGGAGCTGTTTTTT
>.|TRBV27|TRBJ1-1|once
CASSLSRSNTEAFF
TGTGCCAGCAGTTTATCGAGGTCGAACACTGAAGCTTTCTTT
>TRBD1|TRBV7-9|TRBJ1-2|.
CASSLGTGGLGNYGYTF
TGTGCCAGCAGCCTAGGGACAGGGGGGCTTGGTAACTATGGCTACACCTTC